The rows below give T cell receptor beta chains drawn from one sample of a study of blood T cell repertoires in COVID-19. TCRdb's copy holds only in-frame clones and misses some; the assay was immunoSEQ multiplex PCR. The repertoire holds about 230,000 clones, with less than 85% as singletons. Sample: peripheral blood. The receptors stem from a woman aged 70-85 years with active or convalescent COVID-19. Both conserved end residues are part of each CDR3. Each record gives: J gene, V gene, clone size, CDR3 protein. A clone size is listed for some rows: how often the clone was seen (once, few, many), or a class if it is expanded.

j_gene: TRBJ1-3; v_gene: TRBV19; abundance: -; CDR3aa: CASHTGASGNTIYF
j_gene: TRBJ2-1; v_gene: TRBV19; abundance: -; CDR3aa: CASSFSGGAGNEQFF
j_gene: TRBJ1-1; v_gene: TRBV13; abundance: -; CDR3aa: CASSSPGNTEAFF
j_gene: TRBJ1-1; v_gene: TRBV12-3/TRBV12-4; abundance: -; CDR3aa: CASSQQVNTEAFF
j_gene: TRBJ2-7; v_gene: TRBV19; abundance: -; CDR3aa: CASSITFGGGLEQYF
j_gene: TRBJ2-1; v_gene: TRBV5-1; abundance: -; CDR3aa: CASSLRAGGYNEQFF
j_gene: TRBJ2-6; v_gene: TRBV11-2; abundance: -; CDR3aa: CASSSRAPTGAGANVLTF
j_gene: TRBJ1-1; v_gene: TRBV6-5; abundance: -; CDR3aa: CASSYAQGPNTEAFF
j_gene: TRBJ2-3; v_gene: TRBV19; abundance: -; CDR3aa: CASMGTSGSTDTQYF
j_gene: TRBJ2-1; v_gene: TRBV5-3; abundance: -; CDR3aa: CARSWGGHTPSSYNEQFF
j_gene: TRBJ2-1; v_gene: TRBV2; abundance: -; CDR3aa: CASIPLRGLAGAHEQFF
j_gene: TRBJ1-2; v_gene: TRBV7-2; abundance: -; CDR3aa: CASSPRTGANYGYTF
j_gene: TRBJ1-1; v_gene: TRBV30; abundance: -; CDR3aa: CAWGHGRVETFF
j_gene: TRBJ1-2; v_gene: TRBV27; abundance: -; CDR3aa: CASSWYGTGGNGYTF
j_gene: TRBJ1-5; v_gene: TRBV30; abundance: -; CDR3aa: CAWSSLDRDNQPQHF
j_gene: TRBJ2-1; v_gene: TRBV29-1; abundance: once; CDR3aa: CSVGAQGYYNEQFF
j_gene: TRBJ2-5; v_gene: TRBV20-1; abundance: -; CDR3aa: CSASPSETQYF
j_gene: TRBJ1-2; v_gene: TRBV3-1/TRBV3-2; abundance: -; CDR3aa: CASSQVSYGYTF
j_gene: TRBJ2-2; v_gene: TRBV3-1/TRBV3-2; abundance: -; CDR3aa: CASSSGGTNTGELFF
j_gene: TRBJ2-3; v_gene: TRBV5-1; abundance: -; CDR3aa: CASSLAPGGTDTQYF
j_gene: TRBJ2-2; v_gene: TRBV4-1; abundance: -; CDR3aa: CASSQGLGRGGNGELFF
j_gene: TRBJ1-2; v_gene: TRBV28; abundance: -; CDR3aa: CASSTRRGGHGYTF
j_gene: TRBJ2-7; v_gene: TRBV18; abundance: -; CDR3aa: CASSPLIEDEQYF
j_gene: TRBJ2-7; v_gene: TRBV28; abundance: -; CDR3aa: CASSSPGQGDEQYF
j_gene: TRBJ2-7; v_gene: TRBV7-9; abundance: -; CDR3aa: CASSAGTEYEQYF
j_gene: TRBJ1-4; v_gene: TRBV4-3; abundance: -; CDR3aa: CASSQDWRGWTEKLFF
j_gene: TRBJ1-4; v_gene: TRBV18; abundance: -; CDR3aa: CASSPGTFDSWQLFF
j_gene: TRBJ2-5; v_gene: TRBV4-3; abundance: -; CDR3aa: CASSQDLGGSKETQYF
j_gene: TRBJ2-3; v_gene: TRBV4-2; abundance: once; CDR3aa: CASSLTSGRQAHTQYF
j_gene: TRBJ2-7; v_gene: TRBV13; abundance: -; CDR3aa: CASSLEGIGAGVGEQYF
j_gene: TRBJ2-7; v_gene: TRBV2; abundance: -; CDR3aa: CASSVSGVIEQYF
j_gene: TRBJ2-7; v_gene: TRBV5-4; abundance: -; CDR3aa: CASSVQGGAYEQYF
j_gene: TRBJ1-2; v_gene: TRBV5-1; abundance: -; CDR3aa: CASSLADPRENGYTF
j_gene: TRBJ2-1; v_gene: TRBV2; abundance: -; CDR3aa: CASSATSSSYNEQFF
j_gene: TRBJ1-1; v_gene: TRBV6-6; abundance: -; CDR3aa: CASSYSNVQRTEAFF
j_gene: TRBJ2-7; v_gene: TRBV6-6; abundance: -; CDR3aa: CASSPPPGLGHYEQYF
j_gene: TRBJ2-3; v_gene: TRBV15; abundance: -; CDR3aa: CATSRGLGANTQYF
j_gene: TRBJ1-2; v_gene: TRBV25-1; abundance: once; CDR3aa: CASSEYGPGQGKNGYTF
j_gene: TRBJ2-7; v_gene: TRBV3-1/TRBV3-2; abundance: few; CDR3aa: CASSQASGGTYEQYF
j_gene: TRBJ2-3; v_gene: TRBV3-1/TRBV3-2; abundance: -; CDR3aa: CASTDSASTDTQYF
j_gene: TRBJ2-5; v_gene: TRBV5-6; abundance: -; CDR3aa: CASARGGAQETQYF
j_gene: TRBJ1-2; v_gene: TRBV29-1; abundance: -; CDR3aa: CSVGEVDYGYTF
j_gene: TRBJ1-2; v_gene: TRBV5-1; abundance: -; CDR3aa: CASSPLSQSNYGYTF
j_gene: TRBJ2-5; v_gene: TRBV4-2; abundance: -; CDR3aa: CASSPLERGEEETQYF
j_gene: TRBJ2-6; v_gene: TRBV27; abundance: -; CDR3aa: CASSLRQGLGGANVLTF
j_gene: TRBJ2-7; v_gene: TRBV4-1; abundance: -; CDR3aa: CASSQGRTSEDYEQYF
j_gene: TRBJ1-2; v_gene: TRBV24-1; abundance: few; CDR3aa: CATSDPGQGYGYTF
j_gene: TRBJ2-7; v_gene: TRBV5-1; abundance: -; CDR3aa: CASSLGAGGPYEQYF
j_gene: TRBJ1-3; v_gene: TRBV7-6; abundance: -; CDR3aa: CASSLEGTGSGNSGNTIYF
j_gene: TRBJ2-7; v_gene: TRBV7-8; abundance: -; CDR3aa: CASSLVGGLGGEQYF
j_gene: TRBJ2-7; v_gene: TRBV5-4; abundance: -; CDR3aa: CASSAGPGASYEQYF
j_gene: TRBJ1-1; v_gene: TRBV6-2/TRBV6-3; abundance: -; CDR3aa: CASSFRQTTESFEAFF
j_gene: TRBJ2-2; v_gene: TRBV6-5; abundance: once; CDR3aa: CASSPTGGITGELFF
j_gene: TRBJ2-7; v_gene: TRBV7-9; abundance: -; CDR3aa: CASSLSAGADYFSEQYF
j_gene: TRBJ1-3; v_gene: TRBV18; abundance: -; CDR3aa: CASTDGVGGNTIYF
j_gene: TRBJ1-1; v_gene: TRBV18; abundance: -; CDR3aa: CASSSTGMNTEAFF
j_gene: TRBJ1-4; v_gene: TRBV30; abundance: -; CDR3aa: CAWSRNEKLFF
j_gene: TRBJ1-6; v_gene: TRBV20-1; abundance: few; CDR3aa: CSASSPDRGVYSPLHF
j_gene: TRBJ1-5; v_gene: TRBV30; abundance: -; CDR3aa: CAWSVKGSQPQHF